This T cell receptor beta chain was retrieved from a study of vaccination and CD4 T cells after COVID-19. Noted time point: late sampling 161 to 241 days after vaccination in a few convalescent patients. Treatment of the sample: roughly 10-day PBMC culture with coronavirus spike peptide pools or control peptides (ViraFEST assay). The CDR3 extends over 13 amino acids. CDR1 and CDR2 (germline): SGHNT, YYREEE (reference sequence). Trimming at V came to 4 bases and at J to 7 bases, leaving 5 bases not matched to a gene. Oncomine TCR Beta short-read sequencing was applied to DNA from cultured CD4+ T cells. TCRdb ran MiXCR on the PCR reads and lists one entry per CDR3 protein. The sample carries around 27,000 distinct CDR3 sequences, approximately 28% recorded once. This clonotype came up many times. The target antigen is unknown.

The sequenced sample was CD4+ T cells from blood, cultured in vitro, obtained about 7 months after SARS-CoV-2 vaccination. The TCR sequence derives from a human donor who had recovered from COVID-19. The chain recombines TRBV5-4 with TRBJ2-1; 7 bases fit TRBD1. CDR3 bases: TGTGCCAGCAGCGTACAGGGGTGGAATGAGCAGTTCTTC. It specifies CASSVQGWNEQFF.